This is a list of T cell receptor beta chains from one sample in a study of OX40 agonist ivuxolimab in advanced cancers. TCRdb's copy holds only in-frame clones and misses some; the assay was immunoSEQ multiplex PCR. This table has around 62,000 clones, roughly nine tenths appearing once. The material sequenced was CD4+ or CD8+ T cells sorted from blood, taken in a trial of the OX40 agonist ivuxolimab. These TCRs come from an adult with an advanced solid tumor such as melanoma, head and neck, liver or kidney cancer. The CDR3 runs from the conserved cysteine through the conserved F or W. D genes are given only for firm matches. Not every row has a clone size; where given, it reads once, few, many or a size class.

clone_size: .; v_call: TRBV19; d_call: .; j_call: TRBJ2-4; cdr3_nt: TGTGCCAGCGCGACTGTCACCTTAGCCAAAAACATTCAGTACTTC; cdr3_aa: CASATVTLAKNIQYF
clone_size: .; v_call: TRBV7-8; d_call: .; j_call: TRBJ1-3; cdr3_nt: TGTGCCAGCAGCTCGCTACAGGGCGGCACCATATATTTT; cdr3_aa: CASSSLQGGTIYF
clone_size: .; v_call: TRBV19; d_call: .; j_call: TRBJ1-4; cdr3_nt: TGTGCCAGTACATCACGGTTTGGTGAAAAACTGTTTTTT; cdr3_aa: CASTSRFGEKLFF
clone_size: once; v_call: TRBV19; d_call: .; j_call: TRBJ1-2; cdr3_nt: TGTGCCAGTAGTGGAGGACCCGGGGACTATGGCTACACCTTC; cdr3_aa: CASSGGPGDYGYTF
clone_size: .; v_call: TRBV18; d_call: .; j_call: TRBJ2-2; cdr3_nt: TGTGCCAGCTCCCTCGGGGCAGGACCCGGGGCCGGGGAGCTGTTTTTT; cdr3_aa: CASSLGAGPGAGELFF
clone_size: .; v_call: TRBV18; d_call: .; j_call: TRBJ1-1; cdr3_nt: TGTGCCAGCTCTCGCGGGGGGCGGAACACTGAAGCTTTCTTT; cdr3_aa: CASSRGGRNTEAFF
clone_size: .; v_call: TRBV5-1; d_call: .; j_call: TRBJ1-5; cdr3_nt: TGCGCCAGCAGAGAGGGGTCTAGCAATCAGCCCCAGCATTTT; cdr3_aa: CASREGSSNQPQHF
clone_size: .; v_call: TRBV7-9; d_call: TRBD2; j_call: TRBJ2-3; cdr3_nt: TGTGCCAGCAGCCCGGGGGGGGATACGCAGTATTTT; cdr3_aa: CASSPGGDTQYF
clone_size: .; v_call: TRBV29-1; d_call: TRBD1; j_call: TRBJ1-2; cdr3_nt: TGCAGCGTTGTGGGACAGGGATATGGCTACACCTTC; cdr3_aa: CSVVGQGYGYTF
clone_size: .; v_call: TRBV27; d_call: TRBD1; j_call: TRBJ1-1; cdr3_nt: TGTGCCAGCAGTTATAGACAGGGTCCTAAATCGGGTGAAGCTTTCTTT; cdr3_aa: CASSYRQGPKSGEAFF
clone_size: .; v_call: TRBV7-9; d_call: .; j_call: TRBJ2-1; cdr3_nt: TGTGCCAGCAGCTCTAGCTATGAGCAGTTCTTC; cdr3_aa: CASSSSYEQFF
clone_size: .; v_call: TRBV15; d_call: .; j_call: TRBJ1-3; cdr3_nt: TGTGCCACCAGCAGAGATAACCAGGACACCATATATTTT; cdr3_aa: CATSRDNQDTIYF
clone_size: .; v_call: TRBV27; d_call: TRBD2; j_call: TRBJ2-1; cdr3_nt: TGTGCCAGCAGTTTACGCCTAGCGGACTACAATGAGCAGTTCTTC; cdr3_aa: CASSLRLADYNEQFF
clone_size: .; v_call: TRBV5-6; d_call: TRBD2; j_call: TRBJ2-7; cdr3_nt: TGTGCCAGCAGCTTGGCCCGGGACAGGGTTACTAGCGGGAGGGCGGAGCAGTACTTC; cdr3_aa: CASSLARDRVTSGRAEQYF